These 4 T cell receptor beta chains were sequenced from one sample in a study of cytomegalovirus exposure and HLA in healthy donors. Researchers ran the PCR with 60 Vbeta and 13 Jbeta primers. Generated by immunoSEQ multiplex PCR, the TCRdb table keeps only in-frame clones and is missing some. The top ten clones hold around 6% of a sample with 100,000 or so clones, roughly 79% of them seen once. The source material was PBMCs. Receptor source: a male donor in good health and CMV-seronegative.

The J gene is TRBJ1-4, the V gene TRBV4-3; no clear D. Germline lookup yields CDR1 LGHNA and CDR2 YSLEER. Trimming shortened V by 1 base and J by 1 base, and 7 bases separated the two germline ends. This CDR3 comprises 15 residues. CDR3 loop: CASSQGGLTNEKLFF. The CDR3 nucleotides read TGCGCCAGCAGCCAAGGTGGCTTAACTAATGAAAAACTGTTTTTT.

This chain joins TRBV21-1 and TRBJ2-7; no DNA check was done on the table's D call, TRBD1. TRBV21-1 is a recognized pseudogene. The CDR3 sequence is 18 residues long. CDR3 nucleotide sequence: TGTGCCAGCAGCAAAGTCGCCCACCCGACAGGGGGTATTGGCGAGCAGTACTTC. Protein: CASSKVAHPTGGIGEQYF.

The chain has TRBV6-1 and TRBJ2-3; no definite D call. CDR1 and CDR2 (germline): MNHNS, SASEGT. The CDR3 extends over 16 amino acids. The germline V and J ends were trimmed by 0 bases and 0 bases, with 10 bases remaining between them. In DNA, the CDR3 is TGTGCCAGCAGTGAAGCTAGCAGTTCTAGCACAGATACGCAGTATTTT. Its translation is CASSEASSSSTDTQYF.

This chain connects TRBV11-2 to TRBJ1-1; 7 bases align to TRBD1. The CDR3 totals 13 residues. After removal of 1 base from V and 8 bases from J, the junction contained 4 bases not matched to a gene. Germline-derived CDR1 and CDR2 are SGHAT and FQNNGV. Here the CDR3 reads CASSLGGTAEAFF. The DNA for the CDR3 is TGTGCCAGCAGCTTAGGAGGGACAGCCGAAGCTTTCTTT.